This T cell receptor beta chain emerged from a study of blood T cell repertoires in COVID-19. Whole-study context: Some COVID-19 samples were acute and others convalescent; all came from the United States, Italy and Spain. From T cells, B-cell-depleted T cells, or PBMCs came the material, which was cDNA or gDNA.

Per the authors' pipeline: Nucleated cell counts were estimated from reference gene primer amplification. This table comes from immunoSEQ multiplex PCR, and its TCRdb copy is limited to in-frame clones, with some not included. Clonal size and the V and J genes are those of that table, whereas D and trimming came from the DNA. This table has 150,000 to 200,000 clones, approximately 90% appearing once. Germline values: CDR1 SGHTA, CDR2 FQGNSA. Trimming left V 1 base short and J 1 base short, with 11 bases between. The CDR3 loop spans 16 amino acids. This clonotype was obtained from a man aged 50 to 59 with acute or convalescent COVID-19. The chain uses TRBV7-2 and TRBJ1-5; D not resolved. Sequencing input: peripheral blood. CDR3 protein: CASSLGYKESNQPQHF. The CDR3 nucleotides read TGTGCCAGCAGCTTAGGATATAAAGAGAGCAATCAGCCCCAGCATTTT.